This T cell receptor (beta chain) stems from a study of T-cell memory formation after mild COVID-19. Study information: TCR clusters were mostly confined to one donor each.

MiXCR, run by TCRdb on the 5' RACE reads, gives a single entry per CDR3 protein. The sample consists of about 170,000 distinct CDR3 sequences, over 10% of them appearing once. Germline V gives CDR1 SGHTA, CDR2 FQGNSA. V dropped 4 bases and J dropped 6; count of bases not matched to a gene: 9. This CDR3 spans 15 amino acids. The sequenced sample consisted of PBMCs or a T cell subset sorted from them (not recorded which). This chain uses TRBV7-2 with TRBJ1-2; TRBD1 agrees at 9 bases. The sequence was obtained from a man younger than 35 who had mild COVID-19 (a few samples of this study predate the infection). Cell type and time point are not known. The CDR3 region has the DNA TGTGCCAGCAGCTCGCGGTGGGACAGGGCCCATGGCTACACCTTC. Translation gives CASSSRWDRAHGYTF.